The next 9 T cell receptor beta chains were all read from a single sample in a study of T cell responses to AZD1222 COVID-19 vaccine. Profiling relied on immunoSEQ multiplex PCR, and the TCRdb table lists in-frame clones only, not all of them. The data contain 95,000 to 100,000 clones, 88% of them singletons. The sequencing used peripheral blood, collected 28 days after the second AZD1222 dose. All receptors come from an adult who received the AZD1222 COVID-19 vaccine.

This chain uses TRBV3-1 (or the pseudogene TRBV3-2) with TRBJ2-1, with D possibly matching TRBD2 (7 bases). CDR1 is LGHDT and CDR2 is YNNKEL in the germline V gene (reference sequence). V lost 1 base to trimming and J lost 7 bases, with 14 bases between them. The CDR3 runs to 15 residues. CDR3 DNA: TGTGCCAGCAGCCAAGTTGGGGGGGCGAGAAATGAGCAGTTCTTC. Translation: CASSQVGGARNEQFF.

The CDR3 sequence: CASSSGTGVGGELFF. In nucleotides, the CDR3 is TGTGCCAGTAGTTCCGGGACAGGGGTCGGCGGGGAGCTGTTTTTT. The chain has TRBV19 and TRBJ2-2, with 10 bases matching TRBD1. The V gene end was trimmed by 5 bases and the J gene end by 7 bases; junction bases not matched to a gene: 7. Germline values: CDR1 LNHDA, CDR2 SQIVND (reference sequence). The CDR3 spans 15 residues.

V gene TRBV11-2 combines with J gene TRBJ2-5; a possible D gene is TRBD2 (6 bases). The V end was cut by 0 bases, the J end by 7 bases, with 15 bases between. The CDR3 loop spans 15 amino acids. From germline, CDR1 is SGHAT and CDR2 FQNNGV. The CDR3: CASSLEGAGGVTQYF. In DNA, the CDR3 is TGTGCCAGCAGCTTAGAAGGAGCAGGCGGGGTGACCCAGTACTTC.

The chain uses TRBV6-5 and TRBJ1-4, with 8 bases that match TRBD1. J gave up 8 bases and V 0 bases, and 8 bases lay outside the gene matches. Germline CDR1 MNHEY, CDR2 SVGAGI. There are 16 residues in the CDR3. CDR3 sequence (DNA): TGTGCCAGCAGTTACTCATCAGGGGGCACTTTCGAAAAACTGTTTTTT. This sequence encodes CASSYSSGGTFEKLFF.

In DNA, the CDR3 is TGTGCCAGCAGCTTTTTTGACGATAACACTGAAGCTTTCTTT. Protein sequence: CASSFFDDNTEAFF. This chain connects TRBV7-9 to TRBJ1-1; D ambiguous. Germline assignment: CDR1 SEHNR and CDR2 FQNEAQ (reference sequence). Deletions cut 3 bases from V and 2 bases from J, with 10 bases between. The CDR3 totals 14 residues.

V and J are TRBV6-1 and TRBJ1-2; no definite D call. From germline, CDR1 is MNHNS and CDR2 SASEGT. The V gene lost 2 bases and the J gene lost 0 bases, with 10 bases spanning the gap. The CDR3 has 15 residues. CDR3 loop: CASSERQAANYGYTF. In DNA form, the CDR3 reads TGTGCCAGCAGTGAACGGCAGGCAGCTAACTATGGCTACACCTTC.

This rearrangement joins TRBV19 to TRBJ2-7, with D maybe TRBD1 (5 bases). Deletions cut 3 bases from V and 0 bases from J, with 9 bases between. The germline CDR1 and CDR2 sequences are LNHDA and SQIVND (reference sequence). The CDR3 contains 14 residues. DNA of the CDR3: TGTGCCAGTAGTATTTACAGGAGCTCCTACGAGCAGTACTTC. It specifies CASSIYRSSYEQYF.

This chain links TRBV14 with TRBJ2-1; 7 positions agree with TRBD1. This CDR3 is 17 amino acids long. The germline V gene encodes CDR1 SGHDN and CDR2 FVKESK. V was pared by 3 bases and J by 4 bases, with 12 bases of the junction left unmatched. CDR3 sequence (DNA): TGTGCCAGCAGCCACCCGCGACCGACAGGGCAATACAATGAGCAGTTCTTC. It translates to CASSHPRPTGQYNEQFF.

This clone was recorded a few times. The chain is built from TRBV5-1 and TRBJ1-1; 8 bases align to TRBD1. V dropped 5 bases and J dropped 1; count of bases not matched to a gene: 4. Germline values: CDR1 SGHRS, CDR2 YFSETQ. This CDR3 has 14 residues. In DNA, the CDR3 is TGCGCCAGCAGGTCCCAGGGGGCGAACACTGAAGCTTTCTTT. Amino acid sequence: CASRSQGANTEAFF.